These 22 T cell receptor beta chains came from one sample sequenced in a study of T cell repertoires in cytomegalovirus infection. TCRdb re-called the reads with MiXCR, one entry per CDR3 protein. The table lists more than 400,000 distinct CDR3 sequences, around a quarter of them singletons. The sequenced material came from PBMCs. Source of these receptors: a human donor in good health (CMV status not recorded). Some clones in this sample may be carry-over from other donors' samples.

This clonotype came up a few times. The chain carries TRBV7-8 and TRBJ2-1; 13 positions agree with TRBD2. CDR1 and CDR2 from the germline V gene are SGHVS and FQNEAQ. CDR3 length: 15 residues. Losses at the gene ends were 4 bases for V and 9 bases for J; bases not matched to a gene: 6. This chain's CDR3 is CASSWTSGSTGEQFF. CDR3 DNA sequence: TGTGCCAGCAGCTGGACTAGCGGGAGTACGGGTGAGCAGTTCTTC.

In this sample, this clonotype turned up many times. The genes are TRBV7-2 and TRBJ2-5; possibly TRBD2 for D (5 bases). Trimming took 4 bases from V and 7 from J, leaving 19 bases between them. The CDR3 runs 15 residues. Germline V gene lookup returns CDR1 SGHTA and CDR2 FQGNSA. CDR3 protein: CASSSATSGLLTQYF. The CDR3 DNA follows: TGTGCCAGCAGCTCAGCGACTTCGGGGTTGTTGACCCAGTACTTC.

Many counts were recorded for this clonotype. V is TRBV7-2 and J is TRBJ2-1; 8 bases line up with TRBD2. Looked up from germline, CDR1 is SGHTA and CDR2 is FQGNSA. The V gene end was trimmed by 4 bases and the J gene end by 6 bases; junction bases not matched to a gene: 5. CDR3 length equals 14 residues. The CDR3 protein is CASSSGLGANEQFF. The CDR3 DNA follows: TGTGCCAGCAGCTCGGGACTAGGGGCCAATGAGCAGTTCTTC.

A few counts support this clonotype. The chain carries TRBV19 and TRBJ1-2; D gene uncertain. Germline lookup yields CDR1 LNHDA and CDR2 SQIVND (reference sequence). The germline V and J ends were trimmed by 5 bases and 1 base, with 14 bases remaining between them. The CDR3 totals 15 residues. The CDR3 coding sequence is TGTGCCAGTAGTCCGAAAGGACTGCTTAACTATGGCTACACCTTC. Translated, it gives CASSPKGLLNYGYTF. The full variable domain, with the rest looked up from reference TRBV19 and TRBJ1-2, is DGGITQSPKYLFRKEGQNVTLSCEQNLNHDAMYWYRQDPGQGLRLIYYSQIVNDFQKGDIAEGYSVSREKKESFPLTVTSAQKNPTAFYLCASSPKGLLNYGYTFGSGTRLTVV.

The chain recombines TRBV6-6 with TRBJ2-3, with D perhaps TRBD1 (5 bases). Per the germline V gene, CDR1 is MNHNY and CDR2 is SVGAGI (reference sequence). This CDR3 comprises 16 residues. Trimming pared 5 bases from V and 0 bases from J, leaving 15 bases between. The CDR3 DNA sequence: TGTGCCAGCAGTACCCCGAAGGGGATAAGCACAGATACGCAGTATTTT. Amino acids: CASSTPKGISTDTQYF.

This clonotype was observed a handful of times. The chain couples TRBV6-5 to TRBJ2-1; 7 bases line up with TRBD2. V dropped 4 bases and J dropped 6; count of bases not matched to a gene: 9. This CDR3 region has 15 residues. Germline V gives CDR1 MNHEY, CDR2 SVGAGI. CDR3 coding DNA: TGTGCCAGCAGTTCTGGTTTAGGGGAGGGCAATGAGCAGTTCTTC. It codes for CASSSGLGEGNEQFF.

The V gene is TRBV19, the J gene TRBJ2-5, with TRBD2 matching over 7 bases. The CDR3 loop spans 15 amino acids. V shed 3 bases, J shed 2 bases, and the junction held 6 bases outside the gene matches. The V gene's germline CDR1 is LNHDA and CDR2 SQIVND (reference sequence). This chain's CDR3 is CASSIIGAGQETQYF. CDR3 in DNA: TGTGCCAGTAGTATTATCGGAGCGGGACAAGAGACCCAGTACTTC.

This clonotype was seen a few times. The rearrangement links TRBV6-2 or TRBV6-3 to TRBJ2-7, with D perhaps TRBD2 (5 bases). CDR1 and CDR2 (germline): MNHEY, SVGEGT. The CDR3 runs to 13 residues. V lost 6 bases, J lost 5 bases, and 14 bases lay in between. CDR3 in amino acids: CASRETGKNEQYV. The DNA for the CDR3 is TGTGCCAGCAGGGAAACCGGGAAGAACGAGCAGTACGTC.

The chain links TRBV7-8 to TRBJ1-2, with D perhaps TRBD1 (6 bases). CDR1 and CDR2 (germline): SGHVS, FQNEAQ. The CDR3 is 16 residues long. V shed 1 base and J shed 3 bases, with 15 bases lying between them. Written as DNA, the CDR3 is TGTGCCAGCAGCTTAGGGGGGGGGGCCGGGGACTATGGCTACACCTTC. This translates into CASSLGGGAGDYGYTF. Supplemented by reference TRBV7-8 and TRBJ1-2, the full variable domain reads GAGVSQSPRYKVAKRGQDVALRCDPISGHVSLFWYQQALGQGPEFLTYFQNEAQLDKSGLPSDRFFAERPEGSVSTLKIQRTQQEDSAVYLCASSLGGGAGDYGYTFGSGTRLTVV.

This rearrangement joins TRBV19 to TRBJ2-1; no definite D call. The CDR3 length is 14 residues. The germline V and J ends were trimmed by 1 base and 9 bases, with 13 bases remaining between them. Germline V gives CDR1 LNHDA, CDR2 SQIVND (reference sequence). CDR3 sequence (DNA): TGTGCCAGTAGTATAGTATCAGGTTCGGGTGAGCAGTTCTTC. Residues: CASSIVSGSGEQFF. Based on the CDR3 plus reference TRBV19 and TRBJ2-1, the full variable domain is DGGITQSPKYLFRKEGQNVTLSCEQNLNHDAMYWYRQDPGQGLRLIYYSQIVNDFQKGDIAEGYSVSREKKESFPLTVTSAQKNPTAFYLCASSIVSGSGEQFFGPGTRLTVL.

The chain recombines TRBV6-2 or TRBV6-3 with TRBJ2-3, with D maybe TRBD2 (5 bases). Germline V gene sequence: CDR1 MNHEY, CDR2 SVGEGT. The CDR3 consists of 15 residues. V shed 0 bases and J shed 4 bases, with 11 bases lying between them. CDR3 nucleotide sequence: TGTGCCAGCAGTTACTCGGTCCTAGCCGCAGATACGCAGTATTTT. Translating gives CASSYSVLAADTQYF.

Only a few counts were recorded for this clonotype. DNA for the CDR3: TGTGCCAGCAGTAGCGTACAGCGGGACCCCATATATTTT. It yields the protein CASSSVQRDPIYF. This chain uses TRBV12-3 or TRBV12-4 with TRBJ1-3, with D possibly TRBD1 on 5 matching bases. V was trimmed by 5 bases and J by 11 bases, leaving 16 bases between them. This CDR3 region has 13 residues.

The chain's CDR3 is CATSKTLESNQPQHF. The DNA for the CDR3 is TGTGCCACCAGCAAGACGCTGGAGAGCAATCAGCCCCAGCATTTT. The V and J genes are TRBV15 and TRBJ1-5; D is undetermined. V was pared by 4 bases and J by 1 base, with 11 bases between. This CDR3 comprises 15 residues. Germline V gene sequence: CDR1 LNHNV, CDR2 YYDKDF (reference sequence).

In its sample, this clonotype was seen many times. CDR3 nucleotide sequence: TGTGCCAGCAGCTTAGATCGGGGGGACGGCTACACCTTC. Translating it yields CASSLDRGDGYTF. The rearrangement links TRBV7-6 to TRBJ1-2, with D possibly being TRBD1 (5 bases). Germline CDR1 SGHVS, CDR2 FNYEAQ. This CDR3 is 13 amino acids long. Trimming stripped 1 base from V and 8 bases from J, with 11 bases between.

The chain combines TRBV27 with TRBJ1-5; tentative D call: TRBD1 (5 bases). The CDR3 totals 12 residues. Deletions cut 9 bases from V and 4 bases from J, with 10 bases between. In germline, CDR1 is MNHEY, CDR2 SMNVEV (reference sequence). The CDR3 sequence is CASKTANQPQHF. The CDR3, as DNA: TGTGCCAGTAAGACAGCTAATCAGCCCCAGCATTTT.

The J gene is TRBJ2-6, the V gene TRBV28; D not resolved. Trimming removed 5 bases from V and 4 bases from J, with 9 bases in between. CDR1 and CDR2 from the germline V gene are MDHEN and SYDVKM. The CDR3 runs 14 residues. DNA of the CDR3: TGTGCCAGCAGTCTCCCGTGGGGGGCCAACGTCCTGACTTTC. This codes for CASSLPWGANVLTF. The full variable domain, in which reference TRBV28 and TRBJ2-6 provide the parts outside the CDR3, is DVKVTQSSRYLVKRTGEKVFLECVQDMDHENMFWYRQDPGLGLRLIYFSYDVKMKEKGDIPEGYSVSREKKERFSLILESASTNQTSMYLCASSLPWGANVLTFGAGSRLTVL.

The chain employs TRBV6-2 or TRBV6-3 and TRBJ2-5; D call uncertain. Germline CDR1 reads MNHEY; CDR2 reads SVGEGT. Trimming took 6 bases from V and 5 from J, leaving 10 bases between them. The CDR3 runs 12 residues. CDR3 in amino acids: CASSHRSETQYF. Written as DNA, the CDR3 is TGTGCCAGCAGCCACCGATCGGAGACCCAGTACTTC.

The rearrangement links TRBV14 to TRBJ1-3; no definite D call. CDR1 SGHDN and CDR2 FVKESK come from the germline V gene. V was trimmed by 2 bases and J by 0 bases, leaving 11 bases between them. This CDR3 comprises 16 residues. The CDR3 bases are TGTGCCAGCAGCCAAAAGCAATTACACTCTGGAAACACCATATATTTT. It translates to CASSQKQLHSGNTIYF.

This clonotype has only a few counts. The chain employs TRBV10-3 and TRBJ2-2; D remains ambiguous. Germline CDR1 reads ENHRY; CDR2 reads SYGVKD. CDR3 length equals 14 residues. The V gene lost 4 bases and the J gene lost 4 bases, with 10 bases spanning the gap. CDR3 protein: CAISAEVSTGELFF. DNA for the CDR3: TGTGCCATCAGTGCGGAAGTCTCCACCGGGGAGCTGTTTTTT.

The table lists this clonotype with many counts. DNA for the CDR3: TGTGCCAGCAGCTTCCGTCCCGGGGATGGAGCTTTCTTT. Translated: CASSFRPGDGAFF. J is TRBJ1-1 and V is TRBV7-2; unclear D gene. Trimming shortened V by 3 bases and J by 10 bases, and 15 bases separated the two germline ends. Germline CDR1 reads SGHTA; CDR2 reads FQGNSA. The CDR3 has 13 amino acids.

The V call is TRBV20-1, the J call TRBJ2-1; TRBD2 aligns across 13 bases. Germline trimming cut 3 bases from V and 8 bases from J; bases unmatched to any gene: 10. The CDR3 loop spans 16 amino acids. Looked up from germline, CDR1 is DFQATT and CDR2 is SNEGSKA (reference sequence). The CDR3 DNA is TGCAGTGCTAGCACTAGCGGGAGGGCCCTGGGGGATGAGCAGTTCTTC. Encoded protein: CSASTSGRALGDEQFF.

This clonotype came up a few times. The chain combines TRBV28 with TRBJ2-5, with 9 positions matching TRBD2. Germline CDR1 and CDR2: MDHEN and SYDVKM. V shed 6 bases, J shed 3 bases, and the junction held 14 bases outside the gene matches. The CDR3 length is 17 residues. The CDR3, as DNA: TGTGCCAGCAGCCAAGACCCTAGCGGGACCGCCGAAGAGACCCAGTACTTC. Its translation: CASSQDPSGTAEETQYF.